This is a list of T cell receptor beta chains from one sample in a study of tumor-infiltrating lymphocytes in primary liver carcinoma. TCRdb independently ran MiXCR on the multiplex PCR reads; one entry per CDR3 protein. The data hold about 210,000 distinct CDR3 sequences, with around 60% observed a single time. The specimen was peripheral blood. The source is a woman in her sixties or seventies with primary liver carcinoma and hepatitis B virus infection. Both conserved end residues are part of each CDR3. D genes are given only for firm matches. Some rows have no size entry. The others give once, few or many, or a class for an expanded clone.

j_gene	d_gene	v_gene	abundance	CDR3aa	CDR3nt
TRBJ1-6	TRBD1	TRBV28	few	CASSLSLMTGRNSPLHF	TGTGCCAGCAGTTTATCTCTAATGACAGGGAGAAATTCACCCCTCCACTTT
TRBJ2-1	-	TRBV11-2	few	CTSSTNNEQFF	TGTACTAGCAGCACGAACAATGAGCAGTTCTTC
TRBJ2-7	TRBD1	TRBV11-2	few	CASSSNRGHEQYF	TGTGCCAGCAGTAGTAACAGGGGCCACGAGCAGTACTTC
TRBJ2-1	-	TRBV11-2	-	CTSSLPGLWDNEQFF	TGTACCAGTAGCTTGCCGGGATTATGGGACAATGAGCAGTTCTTC
TRBJ2-3	-	TRBV29-1	-	CSDDPSTDTQYF	TGCAGCGACGACCCTAGTACAGATACGCAGTATTTT
TRBJ2-4	-	TRBV11-2	-	CASSLGSENTSYIQYF	TGTGCCAGCAGCTTAGGTAGCGAGAACACCTCTTACATTCAGTACTTC
TRBJ2-1	TRBD2	TRBV11-2	-	CASRSGLAVYSEQFF	TGTGCCAGCAGGTCGGGACTAGCGGTCTACAGTGAGCAGTTCTTC
TRBJ2-7	-	TRBV29-1	-	CSVGGLRYERYF	TGCAGCGTTGGAGGGCTCCGCTACGAGCGGTATTTC
TRBJ2-1	TRBD2	TRBV30	-	CAWRGGLAVSYNEQFF	TGTGCCTGGAGGGGGGGACTAGCGGTATCGTACAATGAGCAGTTCTTC
TRBJ2-7	-	TRBV24-1	many	CATSDGGSPEGRGEQYF	TGTGCCACCAGTGATGGAGGATCGCCGGAGGGCCGGGGCGAGCAGTACTTC
TRBJ2-2	-	TRBV12-3/TRBV12-4	many	CASSLSGVHGELFF	TGTGCCAGCAGTTTATCTGGAGTTCACGGGGAGCTGTTTTTT
TRBJ1-5	TRBD1	TRBV19	-	CASSLSGGRGNQPQHF	TGTGCCAGTAGTCTCTCAGGGGGTCGGGGCAATCAGCCCCAGCATTTT
TRBJ2-7	TRBD1	TRBV19	-	CASNTGTGGEEQYF	TGTGCCAGTAATACCGGGACAGGGGGAGAAGAGCAGTACTTC
TRBJ1-1	TRBD1	TRBV14	few	CASSQVGVTGSAFF	TGTGCCAGCAGCCAAGTCGGGGTGACAGGGTCGGCTTTCTTT
TRBJ1-1	-	TRBV11-2	-	CSSSLEPGPNIEAFF	TGTTCCAGCAGCTTAGAACCTGGACCGAACATTGAAGCTTTCTTT
TRBJ2-7	-	TRBV11-3	many	CASSVEYEQYF	TGTGCCAGCAGCGTAGAATACGAGCAGTACTTC
TRBJ2-7	-	TRBV7-9	-	CASSRDGTYEQYF	TGTGCCAGTAGCCGGGACGGGACCTACGAGCAGTACTTC
TRBJ2-1	-	TRBV11-2	-	CASSPQGRLARVNEHFF	TGTGCCAGCAGCCCACAAGGGAGGCTAGCGAGAGTAAATGAGCACTTCTTC
TRBJ2-7	-	TRBV29-1	-	CSIAVTIDSYEQYF	TGCAGCATTGCCGTGACTATCGACTCCTACGAGCAGTACTTC
TRBJ2-1	TRBD2	TRBV4-1	-	CTSGQETSGSLRFYNEQFF	TGCACCAGCGGCCAAGAAACTAGCGGGAGCCTCAGATTCTACAATGAGCAGTTCTTC
TRBJ1-2	-	TRBV7-8	few	CASSHRGHGYTF	TGTGCCAGCAGCCACCGGGGGCATGGCTACACCTTC
TRBJ2-2	-	TRBV4-1	many	CASSPPPTGELFF	TGCGCCAGCAGCCCCCCCCCCACCGGGGAGCTGTTTTTT
TRBJ2-3	TRBD1	TRBV5-4	-	CASNLDRGHTDTQYF	TGTGCCAGCAACTTAGACAGGGGGCACACAGATACGCAGTATTTT
TRBJ2-3	TRBD2	TRBV6-1	-	CASSVSSGTDTQYF	TGTGCCAGCAGTGTGAGTAGCGGGACAGATACGCAGTATTTT
TRBJ2-2	-	TRBV11-2	once	CASSFSGMNIGEPFF	TGTGCCAGCAGCTTTAGCGGAATGAACATCGGGGAGCCGTTTTTT
TRBJ2-1	TRBD1	TRBV12-3/TRBV12-4	many	CASRGDRVNEQFF	TGTGCCAGCAGGGGAGACAGGGTCAATGAGCAGTTCTTC
TRBJ2-1	TRBD2	TRBV11-3	-	CASSLGLGTSGSYEQFF	TGTGCCAGCAGCTTAGGGCTCGGGACTAGCGGGAGCTACGAGCAGTTCTTC
TRBJ2-2	TRBD2	TRBV11-2	-	CASRGLAGVMGTEELFF	TGTGCCAGCAGAGGACTAGCGGGAGTAATGGGGACCGAGGAGCTGTTTTTT
TRBJ2-1	-	TRBV11-1	-	CANGDRHTRNEEFF	TGTGCCAACGGCGACCGTCATACACGCAATGAGGAGTTCTTC
TRBJ2-2	-	TRBV28	few	CASSSIPRRNGELFF	TGTGCCAGCAGTTCAATTCCAAGACGGAACGGGGAGCTGTTTTTT
TRBJ1-1	-	TRBV14	-	CASSHLDGYNAEAFF	TGTGCCAGCAGCCACTTAGACGGCTATAATGCTGAAGCTTTCTTT
TRBJ1-1	-	TRBV29-1	many	CSVAKSNTEAFF	TGCAGCGTCGCCAAGTCGAACACTGAAGCTTTCTTT
TRBJ2-2	TRBD2	TRBV5-1	-	CASSLGRLAGGRSGELFF	TGCGCCAGCAGCTTGGGAAGACTAGCAGGAGGGAGAAGCGGGGAGCTGTTTTTT
TRBJ2-1	TRBD2	TRBV13	many	CASSRPGLAGGSGEQFF	TGTGCCAGCAGCCGACCAGGCCTAGCGGGAGGCTCGGGTGAGCAGTTCTTC
TRBJ2-7	-	TRBV5-1	many	CASSSGTMGYEQYF	TGCGCCAGCAGCTCCGGGACCATGGGGTACGAGCAGTACTTC
TRBJ2-2	-	TRBV6-2/TRBV6-3	-	CTGLTPAGELLF	TGTACCGGATTGACGCCGGCCGGGGAGCTGTTATTT
TRBJ2-7	-	TRBV29-1	-	CSVVGLSIYEQYF	TGCAGCGTTGTGGGGCTTTCGATCTACGAGCAGTACTTC
TRBJ1-1	-	TRBV6-5	many	CASSYSGGPRVEAFF	TGTGCCAGCAGTTACTCTGGGGGGCCCCGTGTTGAAGCTTTCTTT
TRBJ2-3	-	TRBV7-9	-	CASSLDRMSTDTQYF	TGTGCCAGCAGCTTAGATCGTATGAGCACAGATACGCAGTATTTT
TRBJ2-7	TRBD2	TRBV5-1	-	CASSRGDSPYEQYF	TGCGCCAGCAGCCGGGGGGATTCCCCCTACGAGCAGTACTTC
TRBJ2-5	TRBD2	TRBV11-2	-	CASSQDTSGRGNLDTQYF	TGCGCCAGCAGCCAAGATACTAGCGGGAGGGGTAATTTGGATACACAGTACTTC
TRBJ1-2	TRBD1	TRBV6-5	many	CASSYRDSNYGYTF	TGTGCCAGCAGTTACCGGGACAGTAACTATGGCTACACCTTC
TRBJ1-2	TRBD1	TRBV6-1	-	CASNGQELGYTF	TGTGCCAGCAACGGACAGGAGCTTGGCTACACCTTC
TRBJ2-7	TRBD2	TRBV11-2	-	CAGSLICDITLAGLGREQYF	TGTGCCGGCAGCTTAATTTGTGACATAACCCTAGCGGGCCTAGGACGCGAGCAGTACTTC
TRBJ2-7	-	TRBV11-2	once	CASSLFPILYEQYF	TGTGCCAGCAGCTTGTTTCCAATACTTTACGAGCAGTACTTC
TRBJ2-2	TRBD1	TRBV30	-	CALNPRDRGRSNTGELFF	TGTGCCCTAAACCCCCGGGACAGGGGGCGTTCGAACACCGGGGAGCTGTTTTTT
TRBJ1-5	-	TRBV12-3/TRBV12-4	-	CASSDSGDQPQHF	TGTGCCAGCTCGGACTCTGGGGATCAGCCCCAGCATTTC
TRBJ2-1	TRBD1	TRBV4-1	few	CASSPRTGWNEQFF	TGCGCCAGCAGCCCACGGACAGGGTGGAATGAGCAGTTCTTC
TRBJ1-2	-	TRBV5-5	few	CASSVGATNYGYTF	TGTGCCAGCAGCGTGGGGGCAACTAACTATGGCTACACCTTC
TRBJ2-7	-	TRBV11-3	many	CASSLDRISYEQYF	TGTGCCAGCAGCTTAGATCGTATTTCCTACGAGCAGTACTTC
TRBJ1-5	-	TRBV5-1	-	CASSLEGKGNQPQHF	TGCGCCAGCAGCTTGGAAGGGAAGGGCAATCAGCCCCAGCATTTT
TRBJ2-3	-	TRBV6-6	-	CASSRQDTHYF	TGTGCCAGCAGCCGACAAGATACGCACTATTTT
TRBJ2-5	-	TRBV29-1	-	CSVVRLGQETQYF	TGCAGCGTTGTAAGGCTAGGCCAAGAGACCCAGTACTTC
TRBJ2-7	-	TRBV6-1	once	CASSERAPSRRVTEQYF	TGTGCTAGCAGTGAAAGAGCTCCTAGCAGGAGGGTTACCGAGCAGTACTTC
TRBJ2-2	-	TRBV6-1	few	CASSEVGSYSGELFF	TGTGCCAGCAGTGAAGTAGGGAGTTACAGCGGGGAGCTGTTTTTT
TRBJ2-7	TRBD2	TRBV19	-	CASSPTSGRTTSYEQYF	TGTGCCAGTAGTCCCACTAGCGGGAGGACTACCTCCTACGAGCAGTACTTC
TRBJ1-1	-	TRBV11-3	-	CASSVIPGTEAFF	TGTGCCAGCAGCGTCATACCAGGGACCGAGGCTTTCTTT
TRBJ1-1	-	TRBV7-9	-	CASRPVSTEAFF	TGTGCCAGCAGGCCAGTATCCACTGAAGCTTTCTTT
TRBJ1-2	TRBD1	TRBV11-2	-	CASSRQGTNLYVYTF	TGTGCCAGTAGCCGACAGGGTACAAACCTCTATGTCTACACCTTC
TRBJ1-5	-	TRBV6-5	many	CASKNREGNQPQHF	TGTGCCAGCAAGAACAGGGAGGGCAATCAGCCCCAGCATTTT